These T cell receptor beta chains were read from a single sample in a study of cytomegalovirus exposure and HLA in healthy donors. The data were produced by immunoSEQ multiplex PCR, yet TCRdb's version contains in-frame clones alone and is incomplete. In the table there are over 140,000 clones, around 81% of which are singletons. The sequencing sample was made of PBMCs. The origin of the receptors is a man aged 50-60 years in good health and CMV-seronegative. Both conserved end residues are part of each CDR3. The order of the fields is D gene, clone size, V gene, J gene, CDR3 protein, CDR3 DNA. The D gene is left open where the match is weak. The size entry is marked missing in some rows and otherwise reads once, few, many or a size class.

D gene: TRBD1; clone size: NA; V gene: TRBV27; J gene: TRBJ2-3; CDR3 protein: CASSPLRDSARHTQYF; CDR3 DNA: TGTGCCAGCAGTCCACTCCGGGACAGCGCCCGCCATACGCAGTATTTT
D gene: NA; clone size: NA; V gene: TRBV7-3; J gene: TRBJ2-1; CDR3 protein: CASSLSDEQFF; CDR3 DNA: TGTGCCAGCAGCTTAAGCGATGAGCAGTTCTTC
D gene: TRBD1; clone size: NA; V gene: TRBV29-1; J gene: TRBJ1-1; CDR3 protein: CSVKTGMNTEAFF; CDR3 DNA: TGCAGCGTGAAGACAGGGATGAACACTGAAGCTTTCTTT
D gene: TRBD2; clone size: NA; V gene: TRBV27; J gene: TRBJ2-3; CDR3 protein: CASTRSGRPDTQYF; CDR3 DNA: TGTGCCAGTACGCGGAGCGGGAGGCCAGATACGCAGTATTTT
D gene: TRBD2; clone size: NA; V gene: TRBV9; J gene: TRBJ2-3; CDR3 protein: CASSVGNSGRVTDTQYF; CDR3 DNA: TGTGCCAGCAGCGTAGGTAATAGCGGGAGAGTCACAGATACGCAGTATTTT
D gene: NA; clone size: NA; V gene: TRBV7-3; J gene: TRBJ2-1; CDR3 protein: CASSQTSNEQFF; CDR3 DNA: TGTGCCAGCAGCCAAACTAGCAATGAGCAGTTCTTC
D gene: TRBD1; clone size: NA; V gene: TRBV2; J gene: TRBJ1-3; CDR3 protein: CASIEQGVGNTIYF; CDR3 DNA: TGTGCCAGCATCGAACAGGGGGTCGGAAACACCATATATTTT
D gene: NA; clone size: NA; V gene: TRBV12-5; J gene: TRBJ2-2; CDR3 protein: CASGVRASGELFF; CDR3 DNA: TGTGCTAGTGGTGTCCGCGCAAGCGGGGAGCTGTTTTTT
D gene: TRBD1; clone size: once; V gene: TRBV5-1; J gene: TRBJ2-1; CDR3 protein: CASSPIFTGGTYNEQFF; CDR3 DNA: TGCGCCAGCAGCCCCATTTTTACAGGGGGGACCTACAATGAGCAGTTCTTC
D gene: TRBD2; clone size: NA; V gene: TRBV6-1; J gene: TRBJ2-1; CDR3 protein: CASYTSVNEQFF; CDR3 DNA: TGTGCCAGCTACACTAGCGTCAATGAGCAGTTCTTC
D gene: NA; clone size: NA; V gene: TRBV7-2; J gene: TRBJ2-5; CDR3 protein: CASSLVTGAVGETQYF; CDR3 DNA: TGTGCCAGCAGCTTAGTGACTGGAGCGGTTGGGGAGACCCAGTACTTC
D gene: NA; clone size: NA; V gene: TRBV5-6; J gene: TRBJ2-7; CDR3 protein: CASSLAPGGGEQYF; CDR3 DNA: TGTGCCAGCAGCTTGGCCCCGGGGGGCGGCGAGCAGTACTTC
D gene: TRBD1; clone size: NA; V gene: TRBV6-4; J gene: TRBJ2-2; CDR3 protein: CASGGQGGTGELFF; CDR3 DNA: TGTGCCAGCGGCGGACAGGGGGGCACCGGGGAGCTGTTTTTT
D gene: NA; clone size: few; V gene: TRBV5-1; J gene: TRBJ1-4; CDR3 protein: CASSLEAGANEKLFF; CDR3 DNA: TGCGCCAGCAGCTTGGAGGCAGGGGCCAATGAAAAACTGTTTTTT
D gene: TRBD1; clone size: once; V gene: TRBV5-1; J gene: TRBJ1-2; CDR3 protein: CASSTGDSQTF; CDR3 DNA: TGCGCCAGCAGCACAGGGGACAGCCAAACCTTC
D gene: NA; clone size: few; V gene: TRBV6-5; J gene: TRBJ1-2; CDR3 protein: CASNLDGSDVYGYTF; CDR3 DNA: TGTGCCAGCAACCTAGACGGGTCAGACGTTTATGGCTACACCTTC
D gene: NA; clone size: few; V gene: TRBV9; J gene: TRBJ1-2; CDR3 protein: CASTRQDDGYTF; CDR3 DNA: TGTGCCAGCACCCGACAGGATGATGGCTACACCTTC
D gene: NA; clone size: NA; V gene: TRBV29-1; J gene: TRBJ1-2; CDR3 protein: CSVEKITGRGYTF; CDR3 DNA: TGCAGCGTTGAAAAGATTACAGGGAGAGGCTACACCTTC
D gene: TRBD2; clone size: NA; V gene: TRBV27; J gene: TRBJ2-3; CDR3 protein: CASGERGGLTDTQYF; CDR3 DNA: TGTGCCAGCGGAGAGCGGGGGGGTCTCACAGATACGCAGTATTTT
D gene: NA; clone size: once; V gene: TRBV5-1; J gene: TRBJ1-6; CDR3 protein: CASSLEENSPLHF; CDR3 DNA: TGCGCCAGCAGCTTGGAAGAGAATTCACCCCTCCACTTT
D gene: TRBD1; clone size: once; V gene: TRBV4-1; J gene: TRBJ1-6; CDR3 protein: CASSQEVGTVNSPLHF; CDR3 DNA: TGCGCCAGCAGCCAAGAAGTTGGGACAGTTAATTCACCCCTCCACTTT
D gene: NA; clone size: NA; V gene: TRBV14; J gene: TRBJ1-2; CDR3 protein: CASSQTRREFSPLYGYTF; CDR3 DNA: TGTGCCAGCAGCCAAACCCGCAGGGAATTTTCCCCTCTCTATGGCTACACCTTC
D gene: NA; clone size: NA; V gene: TRBV7-9; J gene: TRBJ2-4; CDR3 protein: CASSLNTGSAKNIQYF; CDR3 DNA: TGTGCCAGCAGCCTCAACACGGGATCAGCCAAAAACATTCAGTACTTC
D gene: NA; clone size: NA; V gene: TRBV2; J gene: TRBJ2-3; CDR3 protein: CASTLDRRTDTQYF; CDR3 DNA: TGTGCCAGCACGCTCGACAGACGCACAGATACGCAGTATTTT